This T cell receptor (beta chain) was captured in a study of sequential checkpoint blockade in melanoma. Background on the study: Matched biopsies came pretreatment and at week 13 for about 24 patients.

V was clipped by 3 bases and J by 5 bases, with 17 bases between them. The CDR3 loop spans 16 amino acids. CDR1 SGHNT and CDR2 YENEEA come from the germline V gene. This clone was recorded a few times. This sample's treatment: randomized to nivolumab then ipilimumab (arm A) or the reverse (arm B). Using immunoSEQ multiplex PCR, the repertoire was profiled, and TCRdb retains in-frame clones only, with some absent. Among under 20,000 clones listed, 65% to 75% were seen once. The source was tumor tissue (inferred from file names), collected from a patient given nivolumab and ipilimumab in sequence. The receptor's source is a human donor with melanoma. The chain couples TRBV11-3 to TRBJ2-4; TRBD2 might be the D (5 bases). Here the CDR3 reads CASSFGGGPSENIQYF. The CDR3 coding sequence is TGTGCCAGCAGCTTTGGCGGCGGGCCGTCAGAAAACATTCAGTACTTC.